This T cell receptor (beta chain) was observed in a study of OX40 agonist ivuxolimab in advanced cancers. A word on this clone: Compared with germline, one end of the junction differs, possibly owing to a read error.

The CDR3 consists of 19 residues. CDR1 PRHDT and CDR2 FYEKMQ come from the germline V gene (reference sequence). TCRdb's table, derived via immunoSEQ multiplex PCR, lists solely in-frame clones and lacks some. The repertoire holds roughly 60,000 clones, with roughly 84% as singletons. The sample in question was CD4+ or CD8+ T cells sorted from blood, obtained in a trial of the OX40 agonist ivuxolimab. The chain employs TRBV13 and TRBJ2-1, with TRBD2 matching over 10 bases. The source of this sequence is an adult with an advanced solid tumor such as melanoma, head and neck, liver or kidney cancer. CDR3 sequence: CASSSTPGSSGSSHNEQFF. In DNA, the CDR3 is TGTGCCAGCAGCTCGACTCCGGGCTCTAGCGGGAGCTCCCACAATGAGCAGTTCTTC.